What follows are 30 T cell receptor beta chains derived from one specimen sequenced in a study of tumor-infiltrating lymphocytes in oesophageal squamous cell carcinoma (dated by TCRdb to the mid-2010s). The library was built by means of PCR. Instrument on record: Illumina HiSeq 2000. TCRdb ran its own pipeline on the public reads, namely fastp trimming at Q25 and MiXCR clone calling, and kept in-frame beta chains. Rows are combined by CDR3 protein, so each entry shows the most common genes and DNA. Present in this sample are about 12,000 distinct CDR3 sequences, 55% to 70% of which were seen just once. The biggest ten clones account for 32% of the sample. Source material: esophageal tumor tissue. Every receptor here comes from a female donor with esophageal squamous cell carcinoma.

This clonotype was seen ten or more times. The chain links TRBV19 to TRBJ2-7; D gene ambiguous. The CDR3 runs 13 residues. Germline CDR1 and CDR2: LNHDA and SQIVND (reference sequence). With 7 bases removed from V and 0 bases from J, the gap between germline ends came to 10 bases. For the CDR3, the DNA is TGTGCCAGTATGAATCGGAACTCCTACGAGCAGTACTTC. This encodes CASMNRNSYEQYF.

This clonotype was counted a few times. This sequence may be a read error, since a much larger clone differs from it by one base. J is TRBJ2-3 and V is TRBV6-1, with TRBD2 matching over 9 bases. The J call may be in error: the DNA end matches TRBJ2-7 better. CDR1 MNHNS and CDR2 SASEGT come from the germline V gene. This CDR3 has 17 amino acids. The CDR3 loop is CASSGTSDTFRGNEQYF. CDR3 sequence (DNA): TGTGCCAGCAGTGGGACTAGCGACACCTTTAGAGGTAATGAGCAGTACTTC.

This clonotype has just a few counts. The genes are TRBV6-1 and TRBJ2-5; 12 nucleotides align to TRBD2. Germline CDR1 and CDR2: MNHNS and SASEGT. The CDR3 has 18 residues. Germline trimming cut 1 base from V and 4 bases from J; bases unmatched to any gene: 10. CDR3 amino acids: CASSEGFLAGGPRETQYF. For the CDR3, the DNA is TGTGCCAGCAGTGAAGGGTTCCTAGCGGGAGGGCCTCGAGAGACCCAGTACTTC.

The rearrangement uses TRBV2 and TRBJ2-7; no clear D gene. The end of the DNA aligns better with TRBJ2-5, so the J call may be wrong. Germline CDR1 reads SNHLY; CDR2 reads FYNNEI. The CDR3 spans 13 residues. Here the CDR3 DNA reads TGTGCCAGCAGTGAATCGGTTGTCGAGACCCAGTACTTC. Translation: CASSESVVETQYF.

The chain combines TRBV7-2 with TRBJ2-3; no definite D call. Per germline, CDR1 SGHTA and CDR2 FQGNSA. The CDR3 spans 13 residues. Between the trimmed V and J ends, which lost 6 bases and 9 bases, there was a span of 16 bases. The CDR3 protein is CASRMSREPTQYF. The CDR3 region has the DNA TGTGCCAGCAGGATGTCCCGTGAGCCAACGCAGTATTTT.

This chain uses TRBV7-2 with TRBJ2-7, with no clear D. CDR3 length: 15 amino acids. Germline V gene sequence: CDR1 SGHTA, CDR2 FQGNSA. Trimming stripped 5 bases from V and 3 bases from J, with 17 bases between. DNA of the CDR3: TGTGCCAGCAGCCCCGACCGCCTCGCCAACTACGAGCAGTACTTC. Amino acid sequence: CASSPDRLANYEQYF.

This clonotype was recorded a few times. CDR3: CASSFGGLYHNEQFF. The CDR3 DNA follows: TGTGCCAGCAGCTTCGGAGGACTATACCACAATGAGCAGTTCTTC. The gene calls are TRBV11-2 and TRBJ2-7; D possibly corresponds to TRBD2 (6 bases). The last part of the DNA fits TRBJ2-1 better; the J call may be wrong. Germline-derived CDR1 and CDR2 are SGHAT and FQNNGV. The CDR3 has 15 residues.

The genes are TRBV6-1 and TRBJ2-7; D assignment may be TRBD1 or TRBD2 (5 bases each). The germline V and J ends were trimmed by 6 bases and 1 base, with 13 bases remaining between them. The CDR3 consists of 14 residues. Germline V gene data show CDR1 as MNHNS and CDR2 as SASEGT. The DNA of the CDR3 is TGTGCCAGCAGGCCACGGGACCTTTCCTACGAGCAGTACTTC. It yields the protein CASRPRDLSYEQYF.

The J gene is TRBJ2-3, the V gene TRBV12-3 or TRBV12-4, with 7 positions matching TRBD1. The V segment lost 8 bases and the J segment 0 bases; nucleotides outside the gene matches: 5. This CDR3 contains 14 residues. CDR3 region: CASLYRGSTDTQYF. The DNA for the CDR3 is TGTGCCAGCTTGTACAGGGGTAGCACAGATACGCAGTATTTT.

DNA of the CDR3: TGTGCCAGCAGTTTAGGTGGACTGACCAATGAGCAGTTCTTC. This translates into CASSLGGLTNEQFF. The chain couples TRBV28 to TRBJ2-1, with a weak D call TRBD2 (5 bases). The germline gives CDR1 MDHEN, CDR2 SYDVKM. This CDR3 spans 14 amino acids. Trimming removed 2 bases from V and 6 bases from J, with 11 bases in between.

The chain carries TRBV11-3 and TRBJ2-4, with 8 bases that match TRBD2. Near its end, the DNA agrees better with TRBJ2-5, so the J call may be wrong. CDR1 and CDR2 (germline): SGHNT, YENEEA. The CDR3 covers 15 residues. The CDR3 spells CASSAGGGSQETQYF. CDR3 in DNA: TGTGCCAGCAGCGCGGGAGGAGGGAGTCAGGAGACCCAGTACTTC.

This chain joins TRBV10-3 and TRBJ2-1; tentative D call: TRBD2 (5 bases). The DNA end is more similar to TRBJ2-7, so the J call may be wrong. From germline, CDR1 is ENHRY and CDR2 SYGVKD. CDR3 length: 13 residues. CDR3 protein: CAISPSTSYEQYF. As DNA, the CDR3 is TGTGCCATCAGTCCTTCAACTAGCTACGAGCAGTACTTC.

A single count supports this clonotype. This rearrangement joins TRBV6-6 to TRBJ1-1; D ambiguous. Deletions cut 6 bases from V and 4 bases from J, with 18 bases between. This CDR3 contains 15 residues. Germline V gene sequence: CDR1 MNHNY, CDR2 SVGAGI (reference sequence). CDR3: CASRPAKGGGTEAFF. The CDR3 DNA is TGTGCCAGCAGACCCGCCAAGGGAGGCGGCACTGAAGCTTTCTTT.

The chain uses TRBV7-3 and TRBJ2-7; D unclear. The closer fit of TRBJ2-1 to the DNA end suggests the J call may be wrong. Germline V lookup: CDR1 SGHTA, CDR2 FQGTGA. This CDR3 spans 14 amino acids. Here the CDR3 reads CASSLTLSYNEQFF. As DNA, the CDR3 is TGTGCCAGCAGCTTAACCCTCTCCTACAATGAGCAGTTCTTC.

The CDR3 DNA reads TGTGCCACTAGGGGGAACTCCTACAATGAGCAGTACTTC. Its translation is CATRGNSYNEQYF. This sequence joins TRBV19 and TRBJ2-5, with D tentatively TRBD1 (6 bases). V dropped 10 bases and J dropped 11 bases, with 23 bases sitting between them. The germline V gene encodes CDR1 LNHDA and CDR2 SQIVND (reference sequence). This CDR3 is built from 13 residues.

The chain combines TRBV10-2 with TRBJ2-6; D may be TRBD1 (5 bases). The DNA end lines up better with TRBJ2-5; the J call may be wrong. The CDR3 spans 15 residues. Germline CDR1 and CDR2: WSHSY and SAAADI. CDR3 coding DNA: TGCGCCAGCAGTGAGACTCAGGGTCCACAAGAGACCCAGTACTTC. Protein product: CASSETQGPQETQYF.

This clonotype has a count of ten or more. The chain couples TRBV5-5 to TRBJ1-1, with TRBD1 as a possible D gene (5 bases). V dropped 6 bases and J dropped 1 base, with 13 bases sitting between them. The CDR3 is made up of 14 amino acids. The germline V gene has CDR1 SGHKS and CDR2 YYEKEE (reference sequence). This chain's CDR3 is CASIRDAWNTEAFF. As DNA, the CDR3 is TGTGCCAGCATCCGGGACGCATGGAACACTGAAGCTTTCTTT.

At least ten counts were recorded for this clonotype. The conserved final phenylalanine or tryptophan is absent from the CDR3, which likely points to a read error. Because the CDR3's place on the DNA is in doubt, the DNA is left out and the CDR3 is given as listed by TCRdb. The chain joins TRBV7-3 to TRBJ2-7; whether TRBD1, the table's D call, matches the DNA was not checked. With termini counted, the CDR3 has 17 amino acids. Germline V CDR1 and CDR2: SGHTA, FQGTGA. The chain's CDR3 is CASSLKQGGRNVNTFGS.

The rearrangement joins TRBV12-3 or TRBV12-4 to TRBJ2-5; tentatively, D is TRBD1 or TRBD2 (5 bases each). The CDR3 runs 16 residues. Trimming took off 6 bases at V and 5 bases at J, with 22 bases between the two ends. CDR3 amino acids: CASSQGVAVVSETQYF. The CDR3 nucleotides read TGTGCCAGCAGCCAGGGAGTCGCGGTGGTGTCTGAGACCCAGTACTTC.

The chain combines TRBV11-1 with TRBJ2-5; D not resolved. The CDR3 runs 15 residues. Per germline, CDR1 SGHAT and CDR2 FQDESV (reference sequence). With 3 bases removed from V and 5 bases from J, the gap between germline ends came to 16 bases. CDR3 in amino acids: CASSLENLNWETQYF. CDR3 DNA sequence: TGTGCCAGCAGCTTGGAGAACCTGAACTGGGAGACCCAGTACTTC.

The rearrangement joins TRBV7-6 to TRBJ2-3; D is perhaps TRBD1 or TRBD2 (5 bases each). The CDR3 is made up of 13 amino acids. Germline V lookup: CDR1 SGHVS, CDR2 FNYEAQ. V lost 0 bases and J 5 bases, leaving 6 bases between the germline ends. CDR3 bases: TGTGCCAGCAGCTTAGCGAGGGGAGATACGCAGTATTTT. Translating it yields CASSLARGDTQYF.

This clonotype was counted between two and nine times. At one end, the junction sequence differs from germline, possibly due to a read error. This CDR3 is CASSHQDYNSPLHF. CDR3 sequence (DNA): TGTGCCAGCAGTCATCAGGACTATAATTCACCCCTCCACTTC. The V and J genes are TRBV7-6 and TRBJ1-6, with D hard to call. Germline V CDR1 and CDR2: SGHVS, FNYEAQ. The CDR3 spans 14 residues.

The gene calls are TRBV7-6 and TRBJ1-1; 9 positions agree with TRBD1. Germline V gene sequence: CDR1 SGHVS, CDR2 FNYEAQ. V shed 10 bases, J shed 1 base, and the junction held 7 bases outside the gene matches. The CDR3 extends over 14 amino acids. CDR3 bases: TGTGCCACCGCTACGGGACAGGGGAACACTGAAGCTTTCTTT. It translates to CATATGQGNTEAFF.

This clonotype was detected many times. DNA for the CDR3: TGTGCCAGCAGGGGTCAATCTTCTGGGGCCAACGTCCTGACTTTC. Translating gives CASRGQSSGANVLTF. V usage is TRBV6-1 and J usage is TRBJ2-6; the D is unclear. The CDR3 extends over 15 amino acids. Trimming removed 6 bases at V and 1 base at J, with 10 bases between. Germline V gene lookup returns CDR1 MNHNS and CDR2 SASEGT.

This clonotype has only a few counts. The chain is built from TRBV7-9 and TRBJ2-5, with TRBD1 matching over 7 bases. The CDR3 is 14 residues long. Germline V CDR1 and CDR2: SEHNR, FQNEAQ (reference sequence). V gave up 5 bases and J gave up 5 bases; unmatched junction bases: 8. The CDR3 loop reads CASSIGTATETQYF. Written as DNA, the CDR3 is TGTGCCAGCAGCATCGGGACAGCCACCGAGACCCAGTACTTC.

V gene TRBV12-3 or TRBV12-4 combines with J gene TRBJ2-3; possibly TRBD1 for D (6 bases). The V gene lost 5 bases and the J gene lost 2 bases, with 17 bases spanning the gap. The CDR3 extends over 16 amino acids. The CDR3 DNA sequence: TGTGCCAGCAGTGGAACAGGGATGAAGGCCACAGATACGCAGTATTTT. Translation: CASSGTGMKATDTQYF.

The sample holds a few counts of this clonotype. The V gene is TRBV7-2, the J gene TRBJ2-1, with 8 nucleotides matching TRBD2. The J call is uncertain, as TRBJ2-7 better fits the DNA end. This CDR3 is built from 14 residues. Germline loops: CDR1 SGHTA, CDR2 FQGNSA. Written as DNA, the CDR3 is TGTGCCAGCAGCTTTTCCGGGAGGGCCTACGAGCAGTACTTC. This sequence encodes CASSFSGRAYEQYF.

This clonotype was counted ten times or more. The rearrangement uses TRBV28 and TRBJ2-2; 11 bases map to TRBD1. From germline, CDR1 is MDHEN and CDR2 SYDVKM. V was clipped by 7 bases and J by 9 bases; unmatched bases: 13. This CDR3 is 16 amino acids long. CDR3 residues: CASNSQGTGGMRELFF. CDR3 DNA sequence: TGTGCCAGCAATTCCCAAGGGACAGGGGGAATGAGGGAGCTGTTTTTT.

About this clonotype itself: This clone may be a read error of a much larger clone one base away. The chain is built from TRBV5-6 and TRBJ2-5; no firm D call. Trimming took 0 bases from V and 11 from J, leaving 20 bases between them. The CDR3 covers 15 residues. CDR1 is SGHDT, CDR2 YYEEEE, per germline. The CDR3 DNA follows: TGTGCCAGCAGCTTGGCCTGGGTAACACGCGATGAGCAGTACTTC. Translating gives CASSLAWVTRDEQYF.

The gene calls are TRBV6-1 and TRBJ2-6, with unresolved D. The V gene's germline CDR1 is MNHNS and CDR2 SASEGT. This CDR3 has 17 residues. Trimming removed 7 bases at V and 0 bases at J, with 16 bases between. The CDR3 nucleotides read TGTGCCAGCACCCCCGCCGGCTTCCGCTCTGGGGCCAACGTCCTGACTTTC. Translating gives CASTPAGFRSGANVLTF.